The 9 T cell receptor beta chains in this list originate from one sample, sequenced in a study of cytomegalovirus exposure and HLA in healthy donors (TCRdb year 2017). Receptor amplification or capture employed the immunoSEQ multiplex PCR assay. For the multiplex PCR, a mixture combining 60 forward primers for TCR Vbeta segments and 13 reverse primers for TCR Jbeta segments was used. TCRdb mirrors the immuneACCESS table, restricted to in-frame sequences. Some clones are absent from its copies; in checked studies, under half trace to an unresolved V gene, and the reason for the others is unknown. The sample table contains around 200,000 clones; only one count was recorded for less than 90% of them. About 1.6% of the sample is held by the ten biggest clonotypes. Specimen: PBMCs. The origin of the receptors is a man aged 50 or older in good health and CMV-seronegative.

The CDR3 DNA follows: TGTGCCAGCAGGCCCGGTTTCCAGGGCAATGAGCAGTTCTTC. Translated: CASRPGFQGNEQFF. V gene TRBV7-3 combines with J gene TRBJ2-1; a possible D gene is TRBD1 (5 bases). The germline V gene encodes CDR1 SGHTA and CDR2 FQGTGA. The CDR3 sequence is 14 residues long. V lost 6 bases, J lost 6 bases, and 15 bases lay in between.

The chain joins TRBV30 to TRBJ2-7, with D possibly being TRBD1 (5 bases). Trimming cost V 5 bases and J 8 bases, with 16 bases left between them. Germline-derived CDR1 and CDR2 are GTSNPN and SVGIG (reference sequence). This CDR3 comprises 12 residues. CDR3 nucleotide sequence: TGTGCCTGGGGGGCCCAGGGTACCCAGCAGTACTTC. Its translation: CAWGAQGTQQYF.

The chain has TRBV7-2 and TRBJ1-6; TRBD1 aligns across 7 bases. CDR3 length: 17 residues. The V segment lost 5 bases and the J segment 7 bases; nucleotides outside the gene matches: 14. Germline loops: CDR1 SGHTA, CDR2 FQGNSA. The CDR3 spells CASSAPTGNAGNSPLHF. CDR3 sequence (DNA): TGTGCCAGCAGCGCCCCGACAGGGAATGCGGGGAATTCACCCCTCCACTTT. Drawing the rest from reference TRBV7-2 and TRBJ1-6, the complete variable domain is GAGVSQSPSNKVTEKGKDVELRCDPISGHTALYWYRQSLGQGLEFLIYFQGNSAPDKSGLPSDRFSAERTGGSVSTLTIQRTQQEDSAVYLCASSAPTGNAGNSPLHFGNGTRLTVT.

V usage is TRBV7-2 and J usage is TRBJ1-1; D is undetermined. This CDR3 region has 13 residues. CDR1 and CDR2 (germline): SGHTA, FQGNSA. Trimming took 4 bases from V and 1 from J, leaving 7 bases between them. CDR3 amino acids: CASSSQSNTEAFF. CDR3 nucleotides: TGTGCCAGCAGCTCCCAATCGAACACTGAAGCTTTCTTT.

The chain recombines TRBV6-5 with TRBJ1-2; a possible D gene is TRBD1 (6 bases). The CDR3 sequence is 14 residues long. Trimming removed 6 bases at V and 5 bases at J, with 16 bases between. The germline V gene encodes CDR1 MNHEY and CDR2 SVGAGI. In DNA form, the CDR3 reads TGTGCCAGCAGCCGGACAGTCCTCTTATATGGCTACACCTTC. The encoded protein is CASSRTVLLYGYTF.

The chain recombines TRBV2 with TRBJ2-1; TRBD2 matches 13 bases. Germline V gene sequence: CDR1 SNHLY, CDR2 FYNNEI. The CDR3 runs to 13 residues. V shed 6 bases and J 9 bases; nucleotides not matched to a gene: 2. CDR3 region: CASSGTSGTEQFF. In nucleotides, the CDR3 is TGTGCCAGCAGCGGGACTAGCGGGACTGAGCAGTTCTTC. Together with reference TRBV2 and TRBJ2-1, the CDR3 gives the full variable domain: EPEVTQTPSHQVTQMGQEVILRCVPISNHLYFYWYRQILGQKVEFLVSFYNNEISEKSEIFDDQFSVERPDGSNFTLKIRSTKLEDSAMYFCASSGTSGTEQFFGPGTRLTVL.

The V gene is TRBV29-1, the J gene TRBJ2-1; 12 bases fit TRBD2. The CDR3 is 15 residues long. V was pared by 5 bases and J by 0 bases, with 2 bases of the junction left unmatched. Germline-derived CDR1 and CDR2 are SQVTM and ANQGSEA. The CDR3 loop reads CSVTSGGSSYNEQFF. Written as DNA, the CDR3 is TGCAGCGTTACTAGCGGGGGGAGCTCCTACAATGAGCAGTTCTTC.

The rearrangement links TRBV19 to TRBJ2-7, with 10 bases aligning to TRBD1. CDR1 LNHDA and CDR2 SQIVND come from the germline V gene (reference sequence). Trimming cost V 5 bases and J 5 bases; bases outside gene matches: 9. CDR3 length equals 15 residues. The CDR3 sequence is CASSALGQGRHEQYF. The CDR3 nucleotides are TGTGCCAGTAGTGCCCTGGGACAGGGGAGGCACGAGCAGTACTTC. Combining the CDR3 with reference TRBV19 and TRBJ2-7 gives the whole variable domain DGGITQSPKYLFRKEGQNVTLSCEQNLNHDAMYWYRQDPGQGLRLIYYSQIVNDFQKGDIAEGYSVSREKKESFPLTVTSAQKNPTAFYLCASSALGQGRHEQYFGPGTRLTVT.

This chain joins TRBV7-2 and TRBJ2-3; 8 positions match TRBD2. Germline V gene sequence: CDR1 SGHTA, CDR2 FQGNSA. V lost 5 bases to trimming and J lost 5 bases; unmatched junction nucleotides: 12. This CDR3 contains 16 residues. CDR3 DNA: TGTGCCAGCAGCAAGCTCGGAGCGGGGGATCAAGATACGCAGTATTTT. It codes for CASSKLGAGDQDTQYF.